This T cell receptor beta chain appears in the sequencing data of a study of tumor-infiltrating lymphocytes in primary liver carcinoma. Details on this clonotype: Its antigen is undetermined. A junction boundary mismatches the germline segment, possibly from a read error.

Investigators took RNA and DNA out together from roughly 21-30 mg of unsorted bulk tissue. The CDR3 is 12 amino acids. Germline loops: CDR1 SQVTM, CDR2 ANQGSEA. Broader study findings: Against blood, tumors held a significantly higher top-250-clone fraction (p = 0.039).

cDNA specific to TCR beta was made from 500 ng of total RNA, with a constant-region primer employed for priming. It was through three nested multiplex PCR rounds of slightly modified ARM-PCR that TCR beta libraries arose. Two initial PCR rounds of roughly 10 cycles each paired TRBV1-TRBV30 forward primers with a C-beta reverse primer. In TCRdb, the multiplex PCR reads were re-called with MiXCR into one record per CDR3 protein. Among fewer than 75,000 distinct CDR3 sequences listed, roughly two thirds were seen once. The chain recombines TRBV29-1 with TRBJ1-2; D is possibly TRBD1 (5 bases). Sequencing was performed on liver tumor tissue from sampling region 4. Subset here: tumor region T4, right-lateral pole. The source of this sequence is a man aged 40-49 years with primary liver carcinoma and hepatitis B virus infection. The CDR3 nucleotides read TGCAGTGCCGGGGGAGGGGACTATGGCTACGCCTTC. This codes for CSAGGGDYGYAF. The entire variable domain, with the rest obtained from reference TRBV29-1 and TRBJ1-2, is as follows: SAVISQKPSRDICQRGTSLTIQCQVDSQVTMMFWYRQQPGQSLTLIATANQGSEATYESGFVIDKFPISRPNLTFSTLTVSNMSPEDSSIYLCSAGGGDYGYAFGSGTRLTVV.